The 10 T cell receptor beta chains presented below share a single source sample, sequenced in a study of T cell responses to AZD1222 COVID-19 vaccine. Sequencing used immunoSEQ multiplex PCR; TCRdb keeps in-frame clones, though not all of them. Counted here are under 150,000 clones, approximately 85% occurring once; the ten biggest clones make up roughly 3.8%. The starting material was peripheral blood, obtained on day 0 of MenACWY control vaccination. These receptors came from an adult in good health.

This chain's CDR3 is CASSQEWGGAVTDTQYF. The CDR3 DNA sequence: TGCGCCAGCAGCCAAGAGTGGGGGGGGGCCGTCACAGATACGCAGTATTTT. The chain recombines TRBV4-3 with TRBJ2-3; D may be TRBD2 (7 bases). The CDR3 extends over 17 amino acids. Germline assignment: CDR1 LGHNA and CDR2 YSLEER. Between the trimmed V and J ends, which lost 0 bases and 2 bases, there was a span of 15 bases.

The chain uses TRBV5-6 and TRBJ1-2, with D perhaps TRBD1 (5 bases). Trimming pared 1 base from V and 5 bases from J, leaving 9 bases between. Per the germline V gene, CDR1 is SGHDT and CDR2 is YYEEEE. The CDR3 runs 13 residues. CDR3 loop: CASSLSRDYGYTF. CDR3 DNA sequence: TGTGCCAGCAGCTTGTCCAGGGATTATGGCTACACCTTC.

This clone was found a few times. CDR3 sequence: CASSPYEQGNGYTF. In DNA form, the CDR3 reads TGTGCCAGCAGCCCCTACGAACAGGGTAATGGCTACACCTTC. The rearrangement uses TRBV3-1 (or the pseudogene TRBV3-2) and TRBJ1-2, with a weak D call TRBD1 (6 bases). The CDR3 is 14 residues long. Germline V gives CDR1 LGHDT, CDR2 YNNKEL (reference sequence). Deletions cut 4 bases from V and 6 bases from J, with 15 bases between.

This rearrangement joins TRBV5-1 to TRBJ1-4, with TRBD1 matching over 9 bases. Germline CDR1 and CDR2: SGHRS and YFSETQ. The length of the CDR3 is 16 residues. Germline trimming cut 0 bases from V and 8 bases from J; bases unmatched to any gene: 8. The CDR3 reads CASSLGPGTGLEKLFF. The DNA of the CDR3 is TGCGCCAGCAGCTTGGGTCCCGGGACAGGGCTCGAAAAACTGTTTTTT.

The chain has TRBV5-1 and TRBJ1-1, with TRBD1 as a possible D gene (5 bases). The CDR3 contains 15 residues. V lost 0 bases, J lost 11 bases, and 20 bases lay in between. Germline CDR1 and CDR2: SGHRS and YFSETQ. The CDR3 DNA is TGCGCCAGCAGCTTGGACAGGTTCCGAACAAGGGTTGCTTTCTTT. Translated: CASSLDRFRTRVAFF.

DNA of the CDR3: TGTGCCAGCAGCTTAAGCCCGTCGAGACAGTCCGAGCAGTACTTC. Translation gives CASSLSPSRQSEQYF. The rearrangement uses TRBV7-9 and TRBJ2-7; weak D call: TRBD1 (5 bases). Deletions cut 2 bases from V and 6 bases from J, with 17 bases between. Germline V gene data show CDR1 as SEHNR and CDR2 as FQNEAQ (reference sequence). This CDR3 has 15 residues.

This sequence joins TRBV5-4 and TRBJ1-2; 9 nucleotides line up with TRBD1. Unmatched junction bases numbered 8, after V lost 2 bases and J lost 6 bases. The germline V gene encodes CDR1 SGHNT and CDR2 YYREEE (reference sequence). The CDR3 is 15 residues long. The DNA for the CDR3 is TGTGCCAGCAGCTTTCCGAGGGGACAGGGAGATGGCTACACCTTC. It is translated as CASSFPRGQGDGYTF. Complete variable domain (other parts from reference TRBV5-4 and TRBJ1-2): ETGVTQSPTHLIKTRGQQVTLRCSSQSGHNTVSWYQQALGQGPQFIFQYYREEENGRGNFPPRFSGLQFPNYSSELNVNALELDDSALYLCASSFPRGQGDGYTFGSGTRLTVV.

This chain joins TRBV6-2 or TRBV6-3 and TRBJ2-1; a weak D match, TRBD1 (7 bases). The CDR3 has 13 residues. V was clipped by 6 bases and J by 6 bases, with 12 bases between them. Germline loops: CDR1 MNHEY, CDR2 SVGEGT. The CDR3 region is CASSRQGLNEQFF. CDR3 coding DNA: TGTGCCAGCAGCCGACAGGGACTCAATGAGCAGTTCTTC.

This clone was detected a few times. The V gene is TRBV27, the J gene TRBJ2-4, with 7 bases lining up with TRBD1. Germline V gene lookup returns CDR1 MNHEY and CDR2 SMNVEV (reference sequence). V shed 5 bases, J shed 8 bases, and the junction held 6 bases outside the gene matches. CDR3 length equals 13 residues. CDR3 sequence (DNA): TGTGCCAGCAGTGCCGCACAGGGGTACATTCAGTACTTC. It is translated as CASSAAQGYIQYF.

This clone was counted a few times. The rearrangement links TRBV5-4 to TRBJ2-3; the D is unclear. In germline, CDR1 is SGHNT, CDR2 YYREEE (reference sequence). There are 17 residues in the CDR3. V shed 4 bases and J shed 0 bases, with 18 bases lying between them. In nucleotides, the CDR3 is TGTGCCAGCAGCCGCGACTCAATATACACTAGCACAGATACGCAGTATTTT. This sequence encodes CASSRDSIYTSTDTQYF.